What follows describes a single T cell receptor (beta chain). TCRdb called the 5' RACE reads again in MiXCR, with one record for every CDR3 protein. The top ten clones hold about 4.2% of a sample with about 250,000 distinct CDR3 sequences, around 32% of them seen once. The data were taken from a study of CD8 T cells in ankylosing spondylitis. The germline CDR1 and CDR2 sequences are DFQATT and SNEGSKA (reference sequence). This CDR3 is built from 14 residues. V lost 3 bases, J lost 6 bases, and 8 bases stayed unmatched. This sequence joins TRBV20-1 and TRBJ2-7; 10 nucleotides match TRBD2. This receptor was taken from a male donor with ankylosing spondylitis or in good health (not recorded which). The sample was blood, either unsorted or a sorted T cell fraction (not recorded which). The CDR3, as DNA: TGCAGTGCTAGGGGACTAGCGATGACGACCGAGCAGTACTTC. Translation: CSARGLAMTTEQYF.